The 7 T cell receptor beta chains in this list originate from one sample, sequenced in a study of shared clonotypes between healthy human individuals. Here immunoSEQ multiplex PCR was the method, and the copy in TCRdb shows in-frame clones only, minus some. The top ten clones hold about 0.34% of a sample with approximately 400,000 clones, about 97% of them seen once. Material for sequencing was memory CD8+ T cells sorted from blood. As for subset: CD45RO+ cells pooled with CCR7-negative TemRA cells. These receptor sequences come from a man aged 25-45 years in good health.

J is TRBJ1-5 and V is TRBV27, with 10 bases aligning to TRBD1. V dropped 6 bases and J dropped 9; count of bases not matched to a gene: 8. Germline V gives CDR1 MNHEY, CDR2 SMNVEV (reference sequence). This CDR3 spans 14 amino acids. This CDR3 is CASSPGTGEGPQHF. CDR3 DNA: TGTGCCAGCAGCCCCGGGACAGGGGAAGGGCCCCAGCATTTT.

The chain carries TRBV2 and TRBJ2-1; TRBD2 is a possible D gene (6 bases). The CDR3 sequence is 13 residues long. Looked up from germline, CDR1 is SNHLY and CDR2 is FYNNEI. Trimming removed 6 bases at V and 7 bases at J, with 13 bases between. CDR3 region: CASRSGVRNEQFF. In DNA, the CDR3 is TGTGCCAGCAGGTCGGGGGTGAGGAATGAGCAGTTCTTC. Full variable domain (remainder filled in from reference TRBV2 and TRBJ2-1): EPEVTQTPSHQVTQMGQEVILRCVPISNHLYFYWYRQILGQKVEFLVSFYNNEISEKSEIFDDQFSVERPDGSNFTLKIRSTKLEDSAMYFCASRSGVRNEQFFGPGTRLTVL.

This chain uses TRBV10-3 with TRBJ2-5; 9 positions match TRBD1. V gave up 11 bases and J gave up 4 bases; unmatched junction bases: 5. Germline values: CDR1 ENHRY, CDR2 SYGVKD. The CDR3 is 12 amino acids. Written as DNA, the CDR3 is TGTGCCGCGGGACAGGGAGGAGAGACCCAGTACTTC. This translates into CAAGQGGETQYF.

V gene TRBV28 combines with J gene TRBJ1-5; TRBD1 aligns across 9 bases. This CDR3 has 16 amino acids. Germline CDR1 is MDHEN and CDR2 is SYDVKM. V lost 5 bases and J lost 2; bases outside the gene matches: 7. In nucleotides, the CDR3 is TGTGCCAGCAGTAGGGGACAGGGTCCCCGCAATCAGCCCCAGCATTTT. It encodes CASSRGQGPRNQPQHF. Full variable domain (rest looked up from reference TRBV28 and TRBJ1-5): DVKVTQSSRYLVKRTGEKVFLECVQDMDHENMFWYRQDPGLGLRLIYFSYDVKMKEKGDIPEGYSVSREKKERFSLILESASTNQTSMYLCASSRGQGPRNQPQHFGDGTRLSIL.

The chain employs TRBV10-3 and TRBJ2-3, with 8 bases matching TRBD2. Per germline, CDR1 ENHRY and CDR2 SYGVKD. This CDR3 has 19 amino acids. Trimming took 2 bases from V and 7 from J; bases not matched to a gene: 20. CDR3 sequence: CAISERPEGSGSVRNTQYF. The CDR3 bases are TGTGCCATCAGTGAGAGACCCGAGGGGAGCGGGAGTGTTAGGAATACGCAGTATTTT.

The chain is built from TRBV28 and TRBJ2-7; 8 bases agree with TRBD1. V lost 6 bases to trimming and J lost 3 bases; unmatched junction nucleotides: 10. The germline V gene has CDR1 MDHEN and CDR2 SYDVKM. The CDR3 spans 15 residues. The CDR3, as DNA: TGTGCCAGCAGCACCCGGGACAGGCCCAACTACGAGCAGTACTTC. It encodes CASSTRDRPNYEQYF.

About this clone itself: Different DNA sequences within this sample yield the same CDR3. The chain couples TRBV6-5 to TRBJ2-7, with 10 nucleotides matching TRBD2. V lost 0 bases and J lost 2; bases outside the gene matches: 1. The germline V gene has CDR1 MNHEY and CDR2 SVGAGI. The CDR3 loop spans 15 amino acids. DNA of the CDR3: TGTGCCAGCAGTTACTCGAGCGGGAGGGCCTACGAGCAGTACTTC. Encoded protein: CASSYSSGRAYEQYF.